The next 4 T cell receptor beta chains were all read from a single sample in a study of cytomegalovirus exposure and HLA in healthy donors. The PCR ran on 60 Vbeta and 13 Jbeta primers. Sequencing used immunoSEQ multiplex PCR; TCRdb keeps in-frame clones, though not all of them. The sample includes roughly 56,000 clones, more than 60% of them seen just once. Specimen: PBMCs. The receptor set was obtained from a man aged 45 to 65 in good health and CMV-seropositive.

Turning to this clone: In the same sample, other DNA sequences code for this CDR3. The chain recombines TRBV29-1 with TRBJ2-3; no clear D. Germline V CDR1 and CDR2: SQVTM, ANQGSEA. V was clipped by 3 bases and J by 2 bases, with 6 bases between them. The length of the CDR3 is 12 residues. The CDR3 loop reads CSVDESTDTQYF. Here the CDR3 DNA reads TGCAGCGTTGACGAGTCCACAGATACGCAGTATTTT.

This chain links TRBV15 with TRBJ1-4; the D is unclear. V lost 5 bases and J lost 0, with 4 bases in between. CDR3 length: 13 residues. Per germline, CDR1 LNHNV and CDR2 YYDKDF (reference sequence). The CDR3 DNA follows: TGTGCCACCAGCCGTGCAACTAATGAAAAACTGTTTTTT. Translating it yields CATSRATNEKLFF.

The J gene is TRBJ1-2, the V gene TRBV6-5; D is possibly TRBD1 (6 bases). The germline V and J ends were trimmed by 9 bases and 3 bases, with 14 bases remaining between them. Germline lookup yields CDR1 MNHEY and CDR2 SVGAGI. The CDR3 loop spans 13 amino acids. The CDR3 spells CASTRDTDYGYTF. In nucleotides, the CDR3 is TGTGCCAGTACCCGGGACACAGACTATGGCTACACCTTC.

V usage is TRBV7-8 and J usage is TRBJ2-1; TRBD2 aligns across 13 bases. The CDR3 has 17 amino acids. Germline V lookup: CDR1 SGHVS, CDR2 FQNEAQ. V dropped 1 base and J dropped 5; count of bases not matched to a gene: 5. In DNA, the CDR3 is TGTGCCAGCAGCTTAGGACTAGCGGGAGGTTTCCACAATGAGCAGTTCTTC. Its translation: CASSLGLAGGFHNEQFF.